The following is a T cell receptor (beta chain) sequence with its context. Deletions cut 3 bases from V and 6 bases from J, with 13 bases between. CDR1 is SGHTA and CDR2 is FQGNSA in the germline V gene. This CDR3 region has 14 residues. Clones were read by immunoSEQ multiplex PCR, and TCRdb kept only the in-frame ones, dropping some. Of 150,000 to 180,000 clones in the sample, approximately 85% were seen once. These data belong to a study of blood T cell repertoires in COVID-19. Turning to the study itself: Donors in the United States, Italy and Spain gave samples during acute or convalescent COVID-19.

The chain joins TRBV7-2 to TRBJ2-3; no reliable D call. This TCR was recovered from a man in his sixties with COVID-19, enrolled during active disease. What was sequenced was peripheral blood. The CDR3 sequence is CASSFSFTADTQYF. The DNA of the CDR3 is TGTGCCAGCAGCTTCTCCTTTACTGCGGATACGCAGTATTTT.